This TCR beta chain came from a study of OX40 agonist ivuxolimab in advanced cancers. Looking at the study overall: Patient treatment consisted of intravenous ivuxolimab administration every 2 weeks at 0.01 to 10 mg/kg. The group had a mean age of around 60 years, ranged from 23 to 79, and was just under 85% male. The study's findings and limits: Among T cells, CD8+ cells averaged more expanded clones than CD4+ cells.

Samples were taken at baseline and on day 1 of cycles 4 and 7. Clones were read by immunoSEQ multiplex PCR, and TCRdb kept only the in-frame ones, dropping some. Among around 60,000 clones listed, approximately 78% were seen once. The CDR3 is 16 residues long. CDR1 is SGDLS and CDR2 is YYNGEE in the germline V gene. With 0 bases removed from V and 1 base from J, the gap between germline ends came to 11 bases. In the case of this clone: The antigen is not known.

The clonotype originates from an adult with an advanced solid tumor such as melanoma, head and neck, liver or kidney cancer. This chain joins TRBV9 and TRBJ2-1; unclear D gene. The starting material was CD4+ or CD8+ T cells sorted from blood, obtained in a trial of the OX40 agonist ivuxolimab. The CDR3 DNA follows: TGTGCCAGCAGCGTAGGGGGTGGCCAATCCTACAATGAGCAGTTCTTC. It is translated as CASSVGGGQSYNEQFF.